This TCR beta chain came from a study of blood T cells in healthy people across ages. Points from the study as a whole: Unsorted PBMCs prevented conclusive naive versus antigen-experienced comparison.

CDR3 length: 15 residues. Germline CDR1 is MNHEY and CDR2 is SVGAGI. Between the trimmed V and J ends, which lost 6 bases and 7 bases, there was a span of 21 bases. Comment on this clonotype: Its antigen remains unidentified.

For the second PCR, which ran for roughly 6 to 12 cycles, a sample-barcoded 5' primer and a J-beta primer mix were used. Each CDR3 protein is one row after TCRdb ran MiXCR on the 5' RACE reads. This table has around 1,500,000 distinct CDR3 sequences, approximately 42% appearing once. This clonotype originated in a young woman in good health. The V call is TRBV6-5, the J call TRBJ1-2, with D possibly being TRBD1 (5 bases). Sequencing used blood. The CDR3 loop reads CASSHAGRETFGYTF. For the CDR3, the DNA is TGTGCCAGCAGCCACGCTGGCAGGGAAACATTTGGCTACACCTTC.